This TCR beta chain was found in a study of T cell changes during pregnancy in multiple sclerosis. Clones were read by immunoSEQ multiplex PCR, and TCRdb kept only the in-frame ones, dropping some. The table records over 45,000 clones, roughly 92% of them present only once. The germline V gene encodes CDR1 MNHEY and CDR2 SVGAGI. The ends lost 4 bases at V and 3 bases at J; junction bases unmatched: 9. The CDR3 has 15 residues. The rearrangement uses TRBV6-5 and TRBJ2-7; 7 nucleotides line up with TRBD2. This receptor was identified in a female donor in good health, enrolled as a control in a pregnancy study. The source was peripheral blood, collected in the third trimester of pregnancy. The CDR3 nucleotides read TGTGCCAGCAGTTTCCTTAGCGGGTCCTTCTACGAGCAGTACTTC. Amino acids: CASSFLSGSFYEQYF.